The 16 T cell receptor beta chains listed next were all sequenced from one sample in a study. TCRdb redid the calling of the 5' RACE reads with MiXCR, one entry per CDR3 protein. The sample lists over 40,000 distinct CDR3 sequences, approximately 23% occurring once. Cells sorted as Tregs were CD4+, CD25+ and CD127-/low. The material sequenced was Tregs sorted from a lymph node. These receptors were collected from a female donor with breast cancer.

This clonotype was counted many times. The rearrangement uses TRBV7-3 and TRBJ2-3; TRBD1 matches 7 bases. CDR3 length: 14 amino acids. After removal of 3 bases from V and 3 bases from J, the junction contained 3 bases not matched to a gene. The germline gives CDR1 SGHTA, CDR2 FQGTGA. The CDR3 nucleotides read TGTGCCAGCAGCTTCGGACAGGAAACAGATACGCAGTATTTT. Translating it yields CASSFGQETDTQYF.

This clonotype was detected many times. This sequence joins TRBV20-1 and TRBJ2-1, with TRBD2 matching 8 bases. Unmatched junction bases numbered 9, after V lost 4 bases and J lost 10 bases. Germline CDR1 is DFQATT and CDR2 is SNEGSKA (reference sequence). The CDR3 extends over 13 amino acids. This CDR3 reads CSAIRAGGREQFF. The CDR3 DNA sequence: TGCAGTGCTATAAGGGCGGGAGGAAGAGAGCAGTTCTTC.

For this clonotype: One end of the junction does not line up with germline, which may come from a read error. This sequence joins TRBV7-9 and TRBJ2-1; TRBD2 matches at 10 bases. The V gene's germline CDR1 is SEHNR and CDR2 FQNEAQ (reference sequence). The CDR3 contains 12 residues. CDR3 sequence: CATSGVYNEQFF. The CDR3 DNA reads as TGCGCCACTAGCGGGGTATACAATGAGCAGTTCTTC.

The rearrangement links TRBV4-1 to TRBJ2-3; 7 bases agree with TRBD2. Trimming took 3 bases from V and 3 from J; bases not matched to a gene: 3. This CDR3 is 14 amino acids long. Germline V gives CDR1 MGHRA, CDR2 YSYEKL. CDR3 in amino acids: CASSQGGFTDTQYF. The CDR3, as DNA: TGCGCCAGCAGCCAGGGAGGGTTTACAGATACGCAGTATTTT.

This clonotype was seen a handful of times. The chain is built from TRBV5-1 and TRBJ2-3; 10 nucleotides agree with TRBD2. The V gene's germline CDR1 is SGHRS and CDR2 YFSETQ. The CDR3 is 15 residues long. V trimming: 4 bases; J trimming: 4 bases; junction bases outside the gene matches: 6. The CDR3 sequence is CASSAGTSVADTQYF. The CDR3 bases are TGCGCCAGCAGCGCCGGGACTAGCGTAGCAGATACGCAGTATTTT. The whole variable domain, filled in from reference TRBV5-1 and TRBJ2-3, reads KAGVTQTPRYLIKTRGQQVTLSCSPISGHRSVSWYQQTPGQGLQFLFEYFSETQRNKGNFPGRFSGRQFSNSRSEMNVSTLELGDSALYLCASSAGTSVADTQYFGPGTRLTVL.

The CDR3 loop is CASRHGGTEAFF. The CDR3 DNA is TGTGCCAGCAGGCATGGGGGGACTGAAGCTTTCTTT. The V gene is TRBV28, the J gene TRBJ1-1; tentatively, D is TRBD1 (5 bases). Germline values: CDR1 MDHEN, CDR2 SYDVKM. V was trimmed by 6 bases and J by 5 bases, leaving 10 bases between them. The CDR3 spans 12 residues.

The chain recombines TRBV20-1 with TRBJ2-4; 8 bases match TRBD1. Germline V gene sequence: CDR1 DFQATT, CDR2 SNEGSKA (reference sequence). There are 14 residues in the CDR3. Trimming at V came to 0 bases and at J to 9 bases, leaving 7 bases not matched to a gene. The chain's CDR3 is CSARERQGRFIQYF. CDR3 DNA sequence: TGCAGTGCTAGAGAGAGACAGGGGAGGTTCATTCAGTACTTC.

On this clonotype: The germline gene is not matched at one end of the junction; a read error may be the cause. The CDR3 DNA sequence: TGTGCCAGCACAATAGCGGAAGGAAACACCGGGGGGCTGTTTTTT. Translation: CASTIAEGNTGGLFF. The gene calls are TRBV6-1 and TRBJ2-2; a possible D gene is TRBD2 (6 bases). Germline CDR1 reads MNHNS; CDR2 reads SASEGT. The CDR3 is made up of 15 amino acids.

By frequency in the sample, this clonotype is medium-sized. V usage is TRBV12-3 or TRBV12-4 and J usage is TRBJ1-2; the D gene is possibly TRBD1 (6 bases). The CDR3 has 13 residues. The V end lost 6 bases, the J end lost 7 bases, and 15 bases lay between the germline ends. The CDR3 reads CASSGGGSGGYTF. The CDR3 DNA reads as TGTGCCAGCAGCGGAGGGGGGAGCGGTGGCTACACCTTC.

This chain links TRBV5-1 with TRBJ2-2; unclear D gene. Trimming removed 3 bases from V and 5 bases from J, with 5 bases in between. This CDR3 comprises 12 residues. CDR1 is SGHRS, CDR2 YFSETQ, per germline. This CDR3 reads CASSYATGELFF. For the CDR3, the DNA is TGCGCCAGCAGCTACGCGACCGGGGAGCTGTTTTTT.

This clonotype was seen a few times. This chain joins TRBV6-1 and TRBJ2-1, with D hard to call. This CDR3 region has 12 residues. The germline CDR1 and CDR2 sequences are MNHNS and SASEGT. The V end was cut by 6 bases, the J end by 3 bases, with 6 bases between. CDR3 region: CASRSYYNEQFF. The CDR3 DNA reads as TGTGCCAGCAGGTCCTACTACAATGAGCAGTTCTTC.

This clonotype has a count of ten or more. Here the CDR3 DNA reads TGCGCCAGCAGCTTGAACAGGGGCTATGAGCAGTACTTC. It translates to CASSLNRGYEQYF. The chain is built from TRBV5-1 and TRBJ2-7, with 7 bases lining up with TRBD1. This CDR3 is built from 13 residues. The junction had 5 bases not matched to a gene; V was cut back by 1 base and J by 7 bases. CDR1 is SGHRS and CDR2 is YFSETQ in the germline V gene. The whole variable domain, remainder taken from reference TRBV5-1 and TRBJ2-7, is KAGVTQTPRYLIKTRGQQVTLSCSPISGHRSVSWYQQTPGQGLQFLFEYFSETQRNKGNFPGRFSGRQFSNSRSEMNVSTLELGDSALYLCASSLNRGYEQYFGPGTRLTVT.

This clonotype was seen more than once but under ten times. This chain uses TRBV27 with TRBJ2-2, with 7 positions matching TRBD1. The CDR3 is made up of 13 amino acids. V trimming: 5 bases; J trimming: 6 bases; junction bases outside the gene matches: 3. Germline V gene data show CDR1 as MNHEY and CDR2 as SMNVEV (reference sequence). CDR3 loop: CASSETGAGELFF. CDR3 nucleotides: TGTGCCAGCAGTGAAACAGGGGCCGGGGAGCTGTTTTTT.

This clonotype was counted between two and nine times. The CDR3 spells CASSLSHPATEQYF. The CDR3 DNA reads as TGTGCCAGCAGTTTATCGCATCCGGCAACCGAGCAGTACTTC. The chain links TRBV27 to TRBJ2-7; D gene uncertain. The germline V gene encodes CDR1 MNHEY and CDR2 SMNVEV (reference sequence). Trimming stripped 0 bases from V and 6 bases from J, with 12 bases between. The CDR3 covers 14 residues.

J is TRBJ2-5 and V is TRBV7-7; D is unresolved. The germline CDR1 and CDR2 sequences are SSHAT and FNYEAQ (reference sequence). The V end lost 1 base, the J end lost 2 bases, and 8 bases lay between the germline ends. The CDR3 spans 14 residues. The CDR3: CASSLDTAQETQYF. In DNA, the CDR3 is TGTGCCAGCAGCTTAGATACAGCTCAAGAGACCCAGTACTTC.

This rearrangement joins TRBV5-1 to TRBJ2-7; 7 bases line up with TRBD2. Trimming cost V 7 bases and J 3 bases; bases outside gene matches: 10. Germline V gene data show CDR1 as SGHRS and CDR2 as YFSETQ. The CDR3 is 14 amino acids. The CDR3 spells CASGPGRVGYEQYF. Here the CDR3 DNA reads TGCGCCAGCGGACCAGGGAGGGTTGGCTACGAGCAGTACTTC.